A selection of T cell receptor beta chains follows, all from one sample in a study of esophageal squamous cell carcinoma under preoperative chemotherapy. TCRdb re-called the PCR reads with MiXCR, one entry per CDR3 protein. This repertoire shows 15,000 to 20,000 distinct CDR3 sequences, around 45% found once; its top ten account for over 25%. Collection of the sample occurred from a patient given preoperative chemotherapy. These receptors all come from a human donor with esophageal squamous cell carcinoma. The donor label of this sample is uncertain. CDR3s include the opening cysteine and the closing phenylalanine or tryptophan. A D gene is named only where the DNA matches it firmly. Clone sizes are given selectively: once, few, many, or a class where the clone is expanded.

TRBD1,TRBJ2-5,many,TRBV7-2,CASSLQGAETQYF,TGTGCCAGCAGCCTACAGGGGGCGGAGACCCAGTACTTC
TRBD2,TRBJ2-5,-,TRBV12-3/TRBV12-4,CASLAGAQETQYF,TGTGCCAGTTTAGCGGGAGCCCAAGAGACCCAGTACTTC
-,TRBJ2-5,-,TRBV7-2,CASSRTPRETQYF,TGTGCCAGCAGCCGCACCCCCCGGGAGACCCAGTACTTC
TRBD2,TRBJ2-7,-,TRBV11-3,CASRLQGLAGEVLPYEQYF,TGTGCCAGCAGACTACAGGGACTAGCGGGAGAAGTCTTACCCTACGAGCAGTACTTC
-,TRBJ2-1,once,TRBV7-2,CASSLRREQYFGPGTRLRF,-
TRBD1,TRBJ2-7,many,TRBV10-2,CASSESGTGSSRNNYEQYF,TGCGCCAGCAGTGAGTCGGGGACAGGGTCCTCAAGGAATAACTACGAGCAGTACTTC
-,TRBJ2-5,-,TRBV7-7,CASSSDATRGGTQYF,TGTGCTAGCAGCTCGGATGCTACGCGCGGTGGGACCCAGTACTTC
TRBD1,TRBJ2-4,once,TRBV11-2,CASSSDRGRPLAKNIQYF,TGTGCCAGCAGCTCAGACAGGGGGCGTCCCCTAGCCAAAAACATTCAGTACTTC
TRBD2,TRBJ2-7,-,TRBV7-9,CASSSGTSGRGGDEQYF,TGTGCCAGCAGCTCAGGGACTAGCGGGAGAGGGGGCGACGAGCAGTACTTC
-,TRBJ2-4,-,TRBV6-1,CAGSGGCAKETQYF,TGTGCGGGGAGTGGGGGCTGTGCCAAAGAGACTCAGTACTTC
-,TRBJ2-1,few,TRBV7-2,CASSVDGNRYNEQFF,TGTGCCAGCAGTGTAGACGGTAATCGGTACAATGAGCAGTTCTTC
-,TRBJ2-5,few,TRBV7-7,CASVLGEGTQETQYF,TGTGCTAGCGTACTGGGGGAAGGGACCCAAGAGACCCAGTACTTC
-,TRBJ2-7,-,TRBV11-2,CASSQIYEQYF,TGTGCCAGCAGCCAGATATACGAGCAGTACTTC
-,TRBJ2-7,many,TRBV4-1,CASSQALNRYEQYF,TGCGCCAGCAGCCAAGCCTTAAATCGTTACGAGCAGTACTTC
-,TRBJ2-7,medium-sized,TRBV11-2,CASSLGGSTWGEQYF,TGTGCCAGCAGCTTAGGGGGCAGTACCTGGGGCGAGCAGTACTTC
-,TRBJ2-2,many,TRBV11-3,CASSFSGFNTGELFF,TGTGCCAGCAGCTTTTCAGGGTTTAACACCGGGGAGCTGTTTTTT
TRBD1,TRBJ2-5,medium-sized,TRBV6-1,CASSEVWDSGESETQYF,TGTGCCAGCAGTGAAGTTTGGGACAGTGGAGAATCGGAGACCCAGTACTTC
-,TRBJ2-1,-,TRBV7-3,CASRPRSRDNEQFF,TGTGCCAGCAGACCTAGGTCACGGGACAATGAGCAGTTCTTC
TRBD1,TRBJ2-3,medium-sized,TRBV10-1,CASSETGGLTDTQYF,TGCGCCAGCAGTGAAACAGGGGGCTTAACAGATACGCAGTATTTT
TRBD2,TRBJ2-3,-,TRBV6-1,CASREAGGRAEDTQYF,TGTGCCAGCCGCGAAGCGGGGGGGCGAGCCGAAGACACGCAGTACTTT
-,TRBJ2-7,many,TRBV7-8,CASSSRHGLSYEQYF,TGTGCCAGCAGCTCAAGACACGGTCTCTCCTACGAGCAGTACTTC
-,TRBJ2-3,few,TRBV7-2,CASSNGVFGTDTQYF,TGTGCCAGCAGCAACGGGGTGTTCGGCACAGATACGCAGTATTTT
-,TRBJ2-3,few,TRBV7-3,CATGPDAKNIQYF,TGTGCCACGGGCCCGGACGCCAAAAATATTCAGTATTTT
-,TRBJ2-5,-,TRBV7-2,CASSGPGGLDQEAQYF,TGTGCCAGCAGTGGGCCCGGGGGGCTTGACCAAGAGGCCCAGTACTTC
TRBD2,TRBJ2-7,-,TRBV6-1,CASRWTSGSVSPKDTQYF,TGTGCCAGCAGATGGACTAGCGGGAGCGTCTCCCCCAAAGATACGCAGTACTTC
-,TRBJ1-2,-,TRBV7-2,CASSLASANYGYTF,TGTGCCAGCAGCTTAGCCTCTGCGAACTATGGCTACACCTTC
-,TRBJ2-1,-,TRBV25-1,CASKLRTNPFDEQFF,TGTGCCAGCAAACTAAGGACTAACCCTTTCGATGAGCAGTTCTTC
-,TRBJ2-5,few,TRBV7-2,CASSGQGSQETQYF,TGTGCCAGCAGTGGACAAGGGTCACAAGAGACCCAGTACTTC
-,TRBJ2-1,few,TRBV27,CASSFPRATYNEQFF,TGTGCCAGCAGTTTCCCCAGGGCCACCTACAATGAGCAGTTCTTC
-,TRBJ2-5,-,TRBV7-2,CANSLPIDRTRLF,TGTGCCAACAGCTTACCAATCGATAGGACCCGGCTCTTC
-,TRBJ2-3,-,TRBV12-3/TRBV12-4,CASRQAVITGTQYF,TGTGCCAGCCGCCAGGCTGTGATCACAGGTACGCAGTATTTT
TRBD2,TRBJ2-1,few,TRBV7-9,CASSPGTSGRDEQFF,TGTGCCAGCAGCCCCGGGACTAGCGGGAGGGATGAGCAGTTCTTC
-,TRBJ2-7,many,TRBV6-1,CASRKTRATASYEQYF,TGTGCCAGCAGAAAAACTAGAGCTACAGCATCCTACGAGCAGTACTTC
TRBD2,TRBJ2-3,-,TRBV7-2,CASSFPTSGSRHVETQYF,TGTGCCAGCAGCTTTCCGACTAGCGGCTCTAGGCACGTAGAGACCCAGTATTTT
-,TRBJ2-5,-,TRBV6-5,CAGSYSRGGAGPATQYF,TGTGCCGGCAGTTACTCGAGAGGCGGGGCGGGGCCAGCGACCCAGTACTTC
-,TRBJ2-5,-,TRBV7-4,CASSYTYGGLVETQYF,TGTGCCAGCAGCTATACTTATGGGGGACTGGTCGAGACCCAGTACTTC
-,TRBJ2-5,-,TRBV6-1,CARIEDSDQETQYF,TGTGCGAGGATCGAAGACTCTGACCAAGAGACTCAGTACTTC
-,TRBJ2-5,few,TRBV6-1,CASRSSETQYF,TGTGCCAGCAGAAGTTCCGAGACCCAGTACTTC
TRBD1,TRBJ2-1,-,TRBV6-4,CASSGSTGGSYNEQFF,TGTGCCAGCAGTGGTTCGACAGGGGGCTCCTACAATGAGCAGTTCTTC
-,TRBJ2-3,-,TRBV7-2,CASSLVHPTDTQYF,TGTGCCAGCAGCTTAGTCCACCCCACAGATACGCAGTATTTT
TRBD2,TRBJ2-1,-,TRBV11-3,CASSLGGRENNEQFF,TGTGCCAGCAGCTTAGGCGGGAGGGAAAACAATGAGCAGTTCTTC
-,TRBJ2-1,large,TRBV7-2,CATGLVYNEQFF,TGTGCCACGGGACTCGTTTACAATGAGCAGTTCTTC
TRBD2,TRBJ2-5,-,TRBV12-3/TRBV12-4,CASSHTSGRAGQYF,TGTGCCAGCAGCCACACTAGCGGGAGGGCCGGGCAGTACTTC
-,TRBJ1-2,-,TRBV12-3/TRBV12-4,CASSFSNYGYTF,TGTGCCAGCAGTTTTTCTAACTATGGCTACACCTTC
-,TRBJ2-7,-,TRBV23-1,CASTLTGTHGEQYF,TGCGCCAGCACCTTGACCGGGACACATGGCGAGCAGTACTTC
TRBD2,TRBJ2-7,-,TRBV7-2,CASSLAATSGNYEQYF,TGTGCCAGCAGCTTAGCGGCGACTAGCGGGAACTACGAGCAGTACTTC
-,TRBJ1-4,many,TRBV6-1,CASSEGGLSNEKLFF,TGTGCCAGCAGCGAGGGGGGGCTCTCTAATGAAAAACTGTTTTTT
-,TRBJ1-1,-,TRBV6-5,CASSYGGADMNTEAFF,TGTGCCAGCAGTTATGGGGGCGCGGATATGAACACTGAAGCTTTCTTT
TRBD1,TRBJ2-1,once,TRBV6-5,CASSSRDRGRGSGGNEQFF,TGTGCCAGCAGTTCCCGGGACAGGGGTCGGGGATCCGGAGGGAATGAGCAGTTCTTC
-,TRBJ2-5,-,TRBV7-7,CASSLVARETQYF,TGTGCCAGCAGCTTAGTTGCACGGGAGACCCAGTACTTC
TRBD2,TRBJ2-1,many,TRBV10-3,CAIRPGLAGGPGSYNEQFF,TGTGCCATCAGACCGGGACTAGCGGGAGGGCCGGGGTCCTACAATGAGCAGTTCTTC
TRBD1,TRBJ1-2,few,TRBV7-8,CASSPRTGVNYGYTF,TGTGCCAGCAGCCCACGGACAGGGGTTAACTATGGCTACACCTTC
-,TRBJ2-3,-,TRBV27,CASSLVGQRTDTQYF,TGTGCCAGCAGTTTGGTGGGGCAACGCACAGATACGCAGTATTTT
TRBD2,TRBJ2-1,few,TRBV7-2,CASSLLAGGQGEQFF,TGTGCCAGCAGCTTACTAGCGGGGGGGCAAGGTGAGCAGTTCTTC